This is a list of T cell receptor beta chains from one sample in a study of shared clonotypes between healthy human individuals. This table comes from immunoSEQ multiplex PCR, and its TCRdb copy is limited to in-frame clones, with some not included. Altogether about 2,200,000 clones are present, about 92% being singletons, with the ten largest covering approximately 1.7%. The specimen sequenced was naive CD8+ T cells from PBMCs. All receptors come from a young man in good health. Some clones in this sample may be carry-over from other donors' samples. Each CDR3 is given with its conserved first and last residue. Fields, in order: clone size, J gene, D gene, V gene, CDR3 protein, CDR3 DNA. A D gene is named only where the DNA matches it firmly. Clone size is given for some rows only: seen once, a few or many times, or a class if the clone is expanded.

NA,TRBJ1-2,TRBD1,TRBV27,CASSPSRGGASGYTF,TGTGCCAGCAGTCCTTCCAGGGGGGGTGCGAGTGGCTACACCTTC
NA,TRBJ2-1,TRBD2,TRBV4-1,CASSHLPGTSGTNEQFF,TGCGCCAGCAGCCACCTACCCGGGACTAGCGGGACCAATGAGCAGTTCTTC
NA,TRBJ2-6,TRBD1,TRBV19,CASSTTGSGANVLTF,TGTGCCAGTAGTACGACAGGGTCTGGGGCCAACGTCCTGACTTTC
NA,TRBJ2-7,NA,TRBV2,CASSGNPAFSSYEQYF,TGTGCCAGCAGTGGGAACCCCGCCTTTAGCTCCTACGAGCAGTACTTC
NA,TRBJ1-2,NA,TRBV9,CASSVAGLGGTYGYTF,TGTGCCAGCAGCGTAGCAGGGCTGGGGGGCACCTATGGCTACACCTTC
NA,TRBJ2-1,TRBD1,TRBV29-1,CSVPDRERGENEQFF,TGCAGCGTTCCGGACAGGGAGCGAGGCGAAAATGAGCAGTTCTTC
once,TRBJ2-7,TRBD2,TRBV6-6,CASSFTLAGGRNEQYF,TGTGCCAGCAGTTTTACCCTAGCGGGAGGGCGGAACGAGCAGTACTTC
NA,TRBJ2-1,NA,TRBV7-9,CASSWGQGSYNEQFF,TGTGCCAGCAGCTGGGGGCAGGGTTCGTACAATGAGCAGTTCTTC
NA,TRBJ1-2,NA,TRBV5-6,CASSLVPENYGYTF,TGTGCCAGCAGCTTGGTCCCAGAAAACTATGGCTACACCTTC
NA,TRBJ2-5,NA,TRBV9,CASSVDKGSRETQYF,TGTGCCAGCAGCGTAGATAAGGGAAGTAGAGAGACCCAGTACTTC
NA,TRBJ1-2,NA,TRBV27,CASSYQNTGDGANYGYTF,TGTGCCAGCAGTTACCAAAACACGGGAGACGGGGCAAACTATGGCTACACCTTC
NA,TRBJ1-1,NA,TRBV4-1,CASSQQGRTEAFF,TGCGCCAGCAGCCAGCAGGGTCGGACTGAAGCTTTCTTT
NA,TRBJ2-1,NA,TRBV9,CASSVGGTNNEQFF,TGTGCCAGCAGCGTAGGCGGGACAAACAATGAGCAGTTCTTC
NA,TRBJ2-7,TRBD2,TRBV9,CASSSGFGTSGSYEQYF,TGTGCCAGCAGCTCGGGTTTCGGGACTAGCGGGAGTTACGAGCAGTACTTC
NA,TRBJ2-3,TRBD2,TRBV28,CASSLGLAGGYTPQTDTQYF,TGTGCCAGCAGTCTCGGACTAGCGGGAGGATATACCCCACAAACAGATACGCAGTATTTT
NA,TRBJ2-1,TRBD1,TRBV7-9,CASSSKTGTGGINEQFF,TGTGCCAGCAGCTCAAAAACCGGGACAGGGGGCATCAATGAGCAGTTCTTC
few,TRBJ2-5,TRBD1,TRBV19,CASRGDSGTQYF,TGTGCCAGTAGAGGGGACAGTGGGACCCAGTACTTC
NA,TRBJ1-1,NA,TRBV18,CASSPPSWQSPEAFF,TGTGCCAGCTCACCACCGAGTTGGCAGAGCCCTGAAGCTTTCTTT
once,TRBJ1-5,NA,TRBV10-3,CAISEPGLNSNQPQHF,TGTGCCATCAGTGAGCCAGGGCTTAATAGCAATCAGCCCCAGCATTTT
NA,TRBJ2-6,TRBD1,TRBV7-2,CASRGQGRSGANVLTF,TGTGCCAGCAGAGGACAGGGGCGATCTGGGGCCAACGTCCTGACTTTC
NA,TRBJ2-3,NA,TRBV9,CASSGYTDTQYF,TGTGCCAGCAGCGGGTACACAGATACGCAGTATTTT
NA,TRBJ2-1,NA,TRBV7-9,CASSPGHSGTYEQFF,TGTGCCAGCAGCCCGGGCCACAGTGGGACTTATGAGCAGTTCTTC
NA,TRBJ2-2,NA,TRBV6-5,CASRTGILNTGELFF,TGTGCCAGCAGGACGGGGATACTGAACACCGGGGAGCTGTTTTTT
NA,TRBJ2-5,NA,TRBV5-1,CASSLERTVLQETQYF,TGCGCCAGCAGCTTGGAGAGGACAGTCCTCCAAGAGACCCAGTACTTC
NA,TRBJ2-5,TRBD1,TRBV4-3,CASSQLQGAGTQYF,TGCGCCAGCAGCCAACTGCAGGGGGCAGGGACCCAGTACTTC
once,TRBJ2-7,NA,TRBV28,CASSLFRGRSEQYF,TGTGCCAGCAGTTTATTCCGGGGGCGTTCGGAGCAGTACTTC
NA,TRBJ2-7,NA,TRBV30,CAWSVGRGPAREQYF,TGTGCCTGGAGTGTAGGGAGGGGGCCGGCTCGAGAGCAGTACTTC
NA,TRBJ2-5,TRBD1,TRBV7-2,CASSALGALRDRKETQYF,TGTGCCAGCAGCGCCCTAGGGGCGCTCCGGGACAGAAAAGAGACCCAGTACTTC
NA,TRBJ2-1,TRBD2,TRBV11-2,CASSNPGLNYNEQFF,TGTGCCAGCAGCAATCCGGGACTAAATTACAATGAGCAGTTCTTC
NA,TRBJ2-3,NA,TRBV7-3,CASSLIGGHTDTQYF,TGTGCCAGCAGCTTAATTGGCGGTCACACAGATACGCAGTATTTT
NA,TRBJ1-3,NA,TRBV5-6,CASSLTYKGTEWNTIYF,TGTGCCAGCAGCTTGACATACAAAGGGACGGAGTGGAACACCATATATTTT
NA,TRBJ2-7,NA,TRBV27,CASSAGSSYEQYF,TGTGCCAGCAGCGCCGGGTCCTCCTACGAGCAGTACTTC
NA,TRBJ1-1,TRBD1,TRBV29-1,CSVGGQGPTEAFF,TGCAGCGTTGGCGGACAGGGGCCCACTGAAGCTTTCTTT
NA,TRBJ2-3,TRBD1,TRBV4-1,CASSRGRGLADTQYF,TGCGCCAGCAGCCGGGGCAGGGGGTTGGCAGATACGCAGTATTTT
NA,TRBJ1-4,TRBD1,TRBV5-4,CASSSPATGGAEKLFF,TGTGCCAGCAGCTCACCCGCCACAGGGGGAGCTGAAAAACTGTTTTTT
NA,TRBJ1-2,NA,TRBV19,CASSIDRTQLIYGYTF,TGTGCCAGTAGTATAGATCGGACGCAGTTAATCTATGGCTACACCTTC
NA,TRBJ2-7,NA,TRBV27,CASSSLDRLPYEQYF,TGTGCCAGCAGCTCACTTGACAGGTTACCCTACGAGCAGTACTTC
NA,TRBJ1-2,NA,TRBV19,CASSIDLRAGEYGYTF,TGTGCCAGTAGTATAGATCTTCGGGCAGGGGAGTATGGCTACACCTTC
NA,TRBJ2-2,NA,TRBV28,CASSFSGLTGELFF,TGTGCCAGCAGTTTTTCGGGTTTAACCGGGGAGCTGTTTTTT
NA,TRBJ2-7,TRBD2,TRBV5-1,CASSWEGGLADSYEQYF,TGCGCCAGCAGCTGGGAGGGAGGACTAGCGGACTCCTACGAGCAGTACTTC
NA,TRBJ1-1,NA,TRBV9,CASSLSGGRGTEAFF,TGTGCCAGCAGCCTTTCGGGAGGGAGGGGCACTGAAGCTTTCTTT
NA,TRBJ2-3,TRBD2,TRBV11-2,CASSFSGISTDTQYF,TGTGCCAGCAGCTTCAGCGGGATCAGCACAGATACGCAGTATTTT
once,TRBJ2-7,NA,TRBV15,CATSRVPIYEQYF,TGTGCCACCAGCAGAGTGCCCATCTACGAGCAGTACTTC
NA,TRBJ1-5,NA,TRBV15,CATSPDWGANQPQHF,TGTGCCACCAGCCCAGACTGGGGGGCGAATCAGCCCCAGCATTTT
NA,TRBJ1-2,NA,TRBV5-1,CASSEQGGDGYTF,TGCGCCAGCAGCGAACAGGGAGGAGATGGCTACACCTTC
NA,TRBJ2-7,TRBD1,TRBV7-9,CASSLGTGTEQYF,TGTGCCAGCAGCCTGGGGACAGGGACCGAGCAGTACTTC
NA,TRBJ2-3,TRBD2,TRBV2,CASRDGLAERQYF,TGTGCCAGCAGGGATGGACTAGCGGAAAGGCAGTATTTT
NA,TRBJ1-3,NA,TRBV7-3,CASSSTTPTGAPGNTIYF,TGTGCCAGCAGCTCCACCACCCCAACGGGGGCTCCTGGAAACACCATATATTTT
NA,TRBJ2-7,NA,TRBV27,CASSAGGPSYEQYF,TGTGCCAGCAGTGCTGGCGGTCCGTCCTACGAGCAGTACTTC
NA,TRBJ1-1,TRBD1,TRBV30,CAWRGPGTGLNTEAFF,TGTGCCTGGAGGGGTCCCGGGACAGGGTTGAACACTGAAGCTTTCTTT
NA,TRBJ2-7,NA,TRBV27,CASSYATSYEQYF,TGTGCCAGCAGTTATGCCACCTCCTACGAGCAGTACTTC
NA,TRBJ2-7,TRBD1,TRBV5-1,CASSIALRGQTNPYEQYF,TGCGCCAGCAGCATCGCTTTAAGGGGACAGACGAACCCCTACGAGCAGTACTTC
NA,TRBJ2-1,TRBD1,TRBV27,CASSFPGTGIDNEQFF,TGTGCCAGCAGTTTCCCCGGGACAGGGATCGACAATGAGCAGTTCTTC